One T cell receptor beta chain is described in this entry. This specimen comes from a study of blood T cell repertoires in COVID-19. Overall study: COVID-19 samples from acute and convalescent phases originated in the United States, Italy and Spain. T cells, B-cell-depleted T cells, or PBMCs provided the cDNA or gDNA that served as material.

V was cut by 2 bases and J by 0 bases, with 10 bases left in between. This CDR3 spans 15 amino acids. Germline V lookup: CDR1 MNHNS, CDR2 SASEGT. Original processing notes: Amplifying reference gene primers gave estimates of nucleated cell counts. Only in-frame clones appear in the TCRdb table, and some are missing; sequencing was by immunoSEQ multiplex PCR. The V and J calls and the clone size are those of that table, but D and trimming were determined from the DNA. The data hold 200,000 to 250,000 clones, with around 90% observed a single time. V gene TRBV6-1 combines with J gene TRBJ1-2; D gene uncertain. The sequenced sample was peripheral blood. This TCR derives from a man between 18 and 29 years old with active or convalescent COVID-19. CDR3 sequence reads: CASSEQVLANYGYTF. DNA of the CDR3: TGTGCCAGCAGTGAACAGGTACTAGCTAACTATGGCTACACCTTC.